The clone carrying this T cell receptor (beta chain) was seen a handful of times. Healthy Caucasians from Russia aged about 6 to 95 served as donors. Isolation yielded PBMCs, at least 7 million per sample, in every case. Total RNA extraction produced at least 5.5 micrograms (per sample) for the study. This entry is derived from a study of blood T cells in healthy people across ages. The CDR3 consists of 15 residues. CDR1 and CDR2 (germline): LGHNA, YNFKEQ. With a J-beta primer mix and a sample-barcoded 5' primer, a second PCR ran 7 to 11 cycles. Each CDR3 protein is one row after TCRdb ran MiXCR on the 5' RACE reads. The sample has fewer than 2,000,000 distinct CDR3 sequences; roughly a third are singletons.

The receptor was derived from a woman in her 30s in good health. Material: blood. The V and J genes are TRBV4-2 and TRBJ2-4; 8 positions agree with TRBD2. Gene TRBJ2-5 matches the end of the DNA better, so the J call may be wrong. The CDR3 DNA reads TGTGCCAGCAGCCAAGGGGGCGGGGGGCCGGAGACCCAGTACTTC. It specifies CASSQGGGGPETQYF.